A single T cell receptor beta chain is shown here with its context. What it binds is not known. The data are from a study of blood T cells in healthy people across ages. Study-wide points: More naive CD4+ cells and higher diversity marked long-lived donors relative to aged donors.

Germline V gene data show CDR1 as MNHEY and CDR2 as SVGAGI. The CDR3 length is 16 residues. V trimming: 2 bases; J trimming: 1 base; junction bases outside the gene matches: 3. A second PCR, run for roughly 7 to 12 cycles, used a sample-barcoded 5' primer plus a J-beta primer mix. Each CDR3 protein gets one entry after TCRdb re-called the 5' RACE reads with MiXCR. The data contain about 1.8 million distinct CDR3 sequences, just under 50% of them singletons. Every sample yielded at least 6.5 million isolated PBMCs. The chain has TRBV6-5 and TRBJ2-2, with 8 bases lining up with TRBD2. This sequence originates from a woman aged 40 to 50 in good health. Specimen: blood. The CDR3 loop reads CASSYESGGNTGELFF. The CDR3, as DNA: TGTGCCAGCAGTTACGAAAGCGGGGGGAACACCGGGGAGCTGTTTTTT.